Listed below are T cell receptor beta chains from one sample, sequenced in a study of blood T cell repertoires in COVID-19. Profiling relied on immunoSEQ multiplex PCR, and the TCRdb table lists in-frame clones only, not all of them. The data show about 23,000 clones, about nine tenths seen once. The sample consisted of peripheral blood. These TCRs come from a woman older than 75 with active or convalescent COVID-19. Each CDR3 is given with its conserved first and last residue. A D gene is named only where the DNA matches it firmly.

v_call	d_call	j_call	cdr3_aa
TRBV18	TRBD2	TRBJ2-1	CASSPRTSGRWHNEQFF
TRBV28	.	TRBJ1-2	CASSSVPRGYGYTF
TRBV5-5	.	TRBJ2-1	CASSLHTGEQFF
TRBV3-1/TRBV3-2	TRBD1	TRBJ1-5	CASSQGGGRGHHF
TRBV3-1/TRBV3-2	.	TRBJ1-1	CASSQLGGRENTEAFF
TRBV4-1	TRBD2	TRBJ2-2	CASSLGWEGGGELFF
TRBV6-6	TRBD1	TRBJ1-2	CASRPPQGQGAYGYTF
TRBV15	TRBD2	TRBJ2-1	CATLPRGGATYNEQFF
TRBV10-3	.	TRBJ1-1	CAISAGFEAFF
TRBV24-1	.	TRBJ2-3	CATSDLPGLSTDTQYF
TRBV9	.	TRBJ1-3	CASSVANSGNTIYF
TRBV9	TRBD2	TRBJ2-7	CASSALAGGPNGYEQYF
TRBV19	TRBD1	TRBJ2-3	CASSMAGGADTQYF
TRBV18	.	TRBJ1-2	CASSPLRGRGNYGYTF
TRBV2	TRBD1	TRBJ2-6	CASSERWTGISGANVLTF
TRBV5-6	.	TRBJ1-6	CASSFQRQIPNPLHF
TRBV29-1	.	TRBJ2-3	CSGRDSPSTDTQYF
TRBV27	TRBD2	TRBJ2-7	CASSIAGGPGEQYF
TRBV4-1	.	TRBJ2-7	CASSQAGFYEQYF
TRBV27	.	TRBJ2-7	CASSFRGEQYF
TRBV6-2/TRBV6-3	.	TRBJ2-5	CASSNPRVIVKETQYF
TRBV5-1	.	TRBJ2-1	CASSLAHQRGSYNEQFF
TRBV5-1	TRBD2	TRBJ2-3	CASSLVSGSTGDTQYF
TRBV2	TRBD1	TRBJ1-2	CASRESTGAYGYTF
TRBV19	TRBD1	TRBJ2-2	CASSIDQGALDGELFF
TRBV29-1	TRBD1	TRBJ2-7	CSVGGQVFYEQYF
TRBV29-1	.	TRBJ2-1	CSVEGVADNEQFF
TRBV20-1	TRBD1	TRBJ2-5	CSAQQGPLQYF
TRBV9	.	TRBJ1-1	CASSVVIGEAAFF
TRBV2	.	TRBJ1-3	CASRGAGGNTIYF
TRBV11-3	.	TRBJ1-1	CASSVGGNTEAFF
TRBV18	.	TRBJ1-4	CASSPRGQEKLFF
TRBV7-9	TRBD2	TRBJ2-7	CASSTAGAYEQYF
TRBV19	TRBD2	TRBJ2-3	CASSLRDYPTDTQYF
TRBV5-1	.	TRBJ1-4	CASSLGARATNEKLFF
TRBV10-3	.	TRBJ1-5	CAISDGGARQPQHF
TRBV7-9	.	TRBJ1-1	CASSLEHRNTEAFF
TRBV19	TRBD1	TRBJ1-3	CASSIFTGEGNTIYF
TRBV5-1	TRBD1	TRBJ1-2	CASSSGQGARGYTF